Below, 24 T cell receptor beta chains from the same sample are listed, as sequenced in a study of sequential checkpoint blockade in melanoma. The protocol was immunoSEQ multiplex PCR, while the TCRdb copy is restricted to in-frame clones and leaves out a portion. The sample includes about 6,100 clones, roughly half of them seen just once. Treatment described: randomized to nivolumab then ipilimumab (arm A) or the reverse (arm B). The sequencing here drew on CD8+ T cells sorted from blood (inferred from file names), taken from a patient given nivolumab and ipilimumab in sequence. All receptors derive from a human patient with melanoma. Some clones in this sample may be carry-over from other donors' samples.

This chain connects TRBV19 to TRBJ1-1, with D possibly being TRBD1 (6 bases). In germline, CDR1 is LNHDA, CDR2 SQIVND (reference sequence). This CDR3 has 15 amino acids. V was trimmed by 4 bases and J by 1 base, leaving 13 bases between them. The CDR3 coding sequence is TGTGCCAGTAGTAACGTGGGGGCGGAGAACACTGAAGCTTTCTTT. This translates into CASSNVGAENTEAFF.

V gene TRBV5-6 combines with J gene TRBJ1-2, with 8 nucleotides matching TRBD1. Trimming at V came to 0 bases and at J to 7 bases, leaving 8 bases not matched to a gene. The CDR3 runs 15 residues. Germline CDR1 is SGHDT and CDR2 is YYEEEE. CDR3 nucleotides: TGTGCCAGCAGCTTGGTAGCCGGGACAGGTTCTGGCTACACCTTC. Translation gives CASSLVAGTGSGYTF.

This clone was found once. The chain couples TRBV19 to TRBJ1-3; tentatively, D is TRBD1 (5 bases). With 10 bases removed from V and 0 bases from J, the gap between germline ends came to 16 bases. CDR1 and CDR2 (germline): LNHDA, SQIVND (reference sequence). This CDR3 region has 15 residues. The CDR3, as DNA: TGTGCCACCATAGGGCTGGGGCGCTCTGGAAACACCATATATTTT. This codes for CATIGLGRSGNTIYF.

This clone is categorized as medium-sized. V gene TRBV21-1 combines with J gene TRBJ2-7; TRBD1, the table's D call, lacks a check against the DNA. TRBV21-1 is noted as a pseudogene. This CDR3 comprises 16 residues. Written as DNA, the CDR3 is TGTGCCAGCAGCCCCATGGTAGACAGGCCGGCTGGCGAGCAGTACTTC. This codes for CASSPMVDRPAGEQYF.

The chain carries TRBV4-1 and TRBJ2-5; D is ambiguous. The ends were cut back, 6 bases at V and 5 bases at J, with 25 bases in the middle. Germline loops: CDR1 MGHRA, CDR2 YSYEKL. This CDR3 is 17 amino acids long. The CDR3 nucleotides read TGCGCCAGCAGTGAGCATCTGAGGATCACCGTCGACGAGACCCAGTACTTC. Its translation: CASSEHLRITVDETQYF.

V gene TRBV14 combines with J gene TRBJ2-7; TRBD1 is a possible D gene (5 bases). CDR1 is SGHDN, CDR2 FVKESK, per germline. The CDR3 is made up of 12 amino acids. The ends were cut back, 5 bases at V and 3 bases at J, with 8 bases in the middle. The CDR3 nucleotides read TGTGCCAGCAGCGGGGCCCGCTACGAGCAGTACTTC. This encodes CASSGARYEQYF.

CDR3 in DNA: TGTGCCAGCAGTAAACAGGGGCGGTCAGATACGCAGTATTTT. It encodes CASSKQGRSDTQYF. The chain recombines TRBV6-5 with TRBJ2-3, with TRBD1 matching over 7 bases. CDR1 is MNHEY, CDR2 SVGAGI, per germline. This CDR3 spans 14 amino acids. J lost 4 bases, V lost 5 bases, and 6 bases had no gene match.

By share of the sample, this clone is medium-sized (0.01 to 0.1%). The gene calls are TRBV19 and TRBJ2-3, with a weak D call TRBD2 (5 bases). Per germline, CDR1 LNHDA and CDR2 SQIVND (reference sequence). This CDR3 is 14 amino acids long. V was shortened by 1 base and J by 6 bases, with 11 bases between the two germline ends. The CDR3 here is CASSIVSSPDTQYF. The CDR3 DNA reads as TGTGCCAGTAGTATAGTGTCTAGCCCCGATACGCAGTATTTT.

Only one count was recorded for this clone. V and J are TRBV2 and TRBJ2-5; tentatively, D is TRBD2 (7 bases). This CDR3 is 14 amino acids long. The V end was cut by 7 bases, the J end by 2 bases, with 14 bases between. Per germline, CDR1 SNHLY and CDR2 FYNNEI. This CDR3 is CASNIGGGQETQYF. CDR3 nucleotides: TGTGCCAGCAATATAGGGGGGGGGCAAGAGACCCAGTACTTC.

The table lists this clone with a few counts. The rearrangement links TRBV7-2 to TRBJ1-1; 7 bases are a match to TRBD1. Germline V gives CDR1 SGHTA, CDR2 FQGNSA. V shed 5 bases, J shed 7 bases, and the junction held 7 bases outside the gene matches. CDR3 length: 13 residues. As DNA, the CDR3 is TGTGCCAGCAGCGCTGGGACAGCGGGTGAAGCTTTCTTT. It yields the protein CASSAGTAGEAFF.

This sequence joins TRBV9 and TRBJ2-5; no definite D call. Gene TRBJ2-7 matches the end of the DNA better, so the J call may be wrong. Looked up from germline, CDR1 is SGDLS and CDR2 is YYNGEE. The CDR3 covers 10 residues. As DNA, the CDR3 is TGTGCCAGCGGTTCCTACGAGCAGTACTTC. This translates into CASGSYEQYF.

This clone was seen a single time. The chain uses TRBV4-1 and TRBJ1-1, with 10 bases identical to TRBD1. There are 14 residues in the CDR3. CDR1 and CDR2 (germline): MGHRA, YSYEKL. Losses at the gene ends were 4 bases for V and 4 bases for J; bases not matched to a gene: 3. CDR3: CASSRTGGSTEAFF. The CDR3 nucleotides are TGCGCCAGCAGCCGGACAGGGGGGAGCACTGAAGCTTTCTTT.

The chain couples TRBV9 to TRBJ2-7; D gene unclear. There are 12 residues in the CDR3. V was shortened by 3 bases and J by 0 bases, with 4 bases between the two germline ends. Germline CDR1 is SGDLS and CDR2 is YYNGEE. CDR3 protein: CASSGVSYEQYF. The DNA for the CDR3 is TGTGCCAGCAGCGGCGTCTCCTACGAGCAGTACTTC.

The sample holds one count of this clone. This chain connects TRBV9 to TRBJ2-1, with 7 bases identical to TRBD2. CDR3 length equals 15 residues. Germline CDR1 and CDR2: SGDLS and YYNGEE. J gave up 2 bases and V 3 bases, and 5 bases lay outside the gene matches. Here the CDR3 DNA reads TGTGCCAGCAGCGCCGGAGGACTAGCCTACAATGAGCAGTTCTTC. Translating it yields CASSAGGLAYNEQFF.

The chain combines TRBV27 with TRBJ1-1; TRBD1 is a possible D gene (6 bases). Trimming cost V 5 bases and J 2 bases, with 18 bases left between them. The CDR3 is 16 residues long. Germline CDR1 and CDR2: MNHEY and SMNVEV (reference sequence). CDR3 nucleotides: TGTGCCAGCAGTCAGGACAGTCCCTCACTTAACACTGAAGCTTTCTTT. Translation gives CASSQDSPSLNTEAFF.

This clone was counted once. The CDR3 is CASKGNPYEQYF. The CDR3 coding sequence is TGTGCCAGCAAGGGGAACCCCTACGAGCAGTACTTC. This sequence joins TRBV2 and TRBJ2-7; TRBD1 is a possible D gene (5 bases). V lost 7 bases to trimming and J lost 2 bases, with 9 bases between them. The CDR3 loop spans 12 amino acids. Germline V CDR1 and CDR2: SNHLY, FYNNEI.

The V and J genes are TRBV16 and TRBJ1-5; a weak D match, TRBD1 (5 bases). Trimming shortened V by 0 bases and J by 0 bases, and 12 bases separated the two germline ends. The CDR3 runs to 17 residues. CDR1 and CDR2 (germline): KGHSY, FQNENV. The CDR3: CASSQSGGPYSNQPQHF. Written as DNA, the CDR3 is TGTGCCAGCAGCCAATCGGGGGGTCCCTATAGCAATCAGCCCCAGCATTTT.

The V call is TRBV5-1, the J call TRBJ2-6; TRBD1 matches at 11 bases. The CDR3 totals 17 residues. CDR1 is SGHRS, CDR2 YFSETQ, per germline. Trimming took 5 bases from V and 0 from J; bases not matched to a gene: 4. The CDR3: CASRRGTGGSGANVLTF. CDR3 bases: TGCGCCAGCAGGCGCGGGACAGGGGGCTCTGGGGCCAACGTCCTGACTTTC.

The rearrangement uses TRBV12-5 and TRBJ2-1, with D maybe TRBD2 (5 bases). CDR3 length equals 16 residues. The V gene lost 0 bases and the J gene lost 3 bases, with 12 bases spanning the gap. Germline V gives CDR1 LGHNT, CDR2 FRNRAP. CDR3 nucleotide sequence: TGTGCTAGTGGTTTGGTAGGAGAGCGGATCTACAATGAGCAGTTCTTC. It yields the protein CASGLVGERIYNEQFF.

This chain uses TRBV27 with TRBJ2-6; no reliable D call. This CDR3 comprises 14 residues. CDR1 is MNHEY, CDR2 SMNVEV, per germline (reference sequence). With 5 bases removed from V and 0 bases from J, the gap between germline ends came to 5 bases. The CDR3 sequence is CASSPYSGANVLTF. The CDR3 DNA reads TGTGCCAGCAGTCCCTACTCTGGGGCCAACGTCCTGACTTTC.

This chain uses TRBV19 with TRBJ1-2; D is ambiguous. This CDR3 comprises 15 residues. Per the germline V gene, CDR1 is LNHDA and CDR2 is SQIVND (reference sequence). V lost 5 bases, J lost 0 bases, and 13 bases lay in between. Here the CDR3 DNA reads TGTGCCAGTAGTTTTGGACTGATAGCTAACTATGGCTACACCTTC. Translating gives CASSFGLIANYGYTF.

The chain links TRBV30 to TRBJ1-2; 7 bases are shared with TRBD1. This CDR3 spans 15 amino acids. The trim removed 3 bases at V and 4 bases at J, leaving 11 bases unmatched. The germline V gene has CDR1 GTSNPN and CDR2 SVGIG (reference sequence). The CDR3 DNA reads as TGTGCCTGGAGACCCTGGGGACAGAGCCTCTATGGCTACACCTTC. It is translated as CAWRPWGQSLYGYTF.

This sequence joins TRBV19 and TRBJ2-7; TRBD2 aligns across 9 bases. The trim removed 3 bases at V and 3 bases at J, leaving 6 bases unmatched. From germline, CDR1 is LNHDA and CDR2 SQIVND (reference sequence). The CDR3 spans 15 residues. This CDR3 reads CASSMAGGKNYEQYF. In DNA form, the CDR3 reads TGTGCCAGTAGTATGGCGGGGGGGAAAAACTACGAGCAGTACTTC.

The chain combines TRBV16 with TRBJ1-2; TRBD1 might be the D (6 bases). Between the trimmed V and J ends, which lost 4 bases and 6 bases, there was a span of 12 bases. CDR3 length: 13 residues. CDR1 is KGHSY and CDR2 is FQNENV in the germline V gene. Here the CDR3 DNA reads TGTGCCAGCAGCCCGGGTCAGGGGAATGGCTACACCTTC. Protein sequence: CASSPGQGNGYTF.